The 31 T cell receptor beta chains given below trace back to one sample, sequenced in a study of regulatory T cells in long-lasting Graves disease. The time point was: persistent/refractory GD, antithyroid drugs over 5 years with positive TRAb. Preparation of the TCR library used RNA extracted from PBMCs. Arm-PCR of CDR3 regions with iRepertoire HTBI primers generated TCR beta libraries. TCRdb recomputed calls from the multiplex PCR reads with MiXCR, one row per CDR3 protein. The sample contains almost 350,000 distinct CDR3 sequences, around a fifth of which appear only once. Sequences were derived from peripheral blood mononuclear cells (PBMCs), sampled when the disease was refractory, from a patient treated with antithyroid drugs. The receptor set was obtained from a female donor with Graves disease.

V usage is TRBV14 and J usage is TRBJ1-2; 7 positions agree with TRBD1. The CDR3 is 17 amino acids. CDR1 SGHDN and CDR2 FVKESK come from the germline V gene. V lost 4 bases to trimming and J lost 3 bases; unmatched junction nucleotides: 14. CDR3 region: CASSPNRGVPHHYGYTF. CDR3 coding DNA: TGTGCCAGCAGCCCCAACAGGGGAGTCCCCCACCACTATGGCTACACCTTC. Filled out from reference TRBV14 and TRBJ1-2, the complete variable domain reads EAGVTQFPSHSVIEKGQTVTLRCDPISGHDNLYWYRRVMGKEIKFLLHFVKESKQDESGMPNNRFLAERTGGTYSTLKVQPAELEDSGVYFCASSPNRGVPHHYGYTFGSGTRLTVV.

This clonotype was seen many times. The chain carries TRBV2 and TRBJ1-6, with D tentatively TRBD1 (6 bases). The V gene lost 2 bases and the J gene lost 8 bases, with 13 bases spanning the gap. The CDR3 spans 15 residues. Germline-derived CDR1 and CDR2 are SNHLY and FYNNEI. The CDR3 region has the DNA TGTGCCAGCAGTGAAAGGGGGAGGGGTGATTCACCCCTCCACTTT. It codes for CASSERGRGDSPLHF.

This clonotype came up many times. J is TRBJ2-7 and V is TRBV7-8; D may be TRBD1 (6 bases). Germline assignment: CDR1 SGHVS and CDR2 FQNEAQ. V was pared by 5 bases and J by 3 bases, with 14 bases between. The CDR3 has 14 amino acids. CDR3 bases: TGTGCCAGCAGCCAATCAAGGGGGTACTACGAGCAGTACTTC. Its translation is CASSQSRGYYEQYF. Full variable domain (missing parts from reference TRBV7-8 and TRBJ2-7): GAGVSQSPRYKVAKRGQDVALRCDPISGHVSLFWYQQALGQGPEFLTYFQNEAQLDKSGLPSDRFFAERPEGSVSTLKIQRTQQEDSAVYLCASSQSRGYYEQYFGPGTRLTVT.

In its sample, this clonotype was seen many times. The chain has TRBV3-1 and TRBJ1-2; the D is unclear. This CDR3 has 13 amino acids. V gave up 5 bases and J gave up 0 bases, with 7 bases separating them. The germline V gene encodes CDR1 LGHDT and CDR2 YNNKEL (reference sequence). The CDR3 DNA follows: TGTGCCAGCAGCTTGAGGGCTAACTATGGCTACACCTTC. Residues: CASSLRANYGYTF. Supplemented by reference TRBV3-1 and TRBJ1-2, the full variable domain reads DTAVSQTPKYLVTQMGNDKSIKCEQNLGHDTMYWYKQDSKKFLKIMFSYNNKELIINETVPNRFSPKSPDKAHLNLHINSLELGDSAVYFCASSLRANYGYTFGSGTRLTVV.

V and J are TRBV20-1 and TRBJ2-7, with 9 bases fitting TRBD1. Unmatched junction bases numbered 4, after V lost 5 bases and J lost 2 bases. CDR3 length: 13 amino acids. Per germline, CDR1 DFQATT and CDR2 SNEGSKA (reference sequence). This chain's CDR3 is CSASTGGTYEQYF. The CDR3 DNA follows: TGCAGTGCTTCGACAGGGGGTACCTACGAGCAGTACTTC.

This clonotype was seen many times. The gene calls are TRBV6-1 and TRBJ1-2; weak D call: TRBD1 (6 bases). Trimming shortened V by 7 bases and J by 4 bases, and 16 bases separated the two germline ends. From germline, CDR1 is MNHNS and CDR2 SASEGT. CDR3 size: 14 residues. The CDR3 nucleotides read TGTGCCAGCACGTGGGACATACGTACCTATGGCTACACCTTC. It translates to CASTWDIRTYGYTF.

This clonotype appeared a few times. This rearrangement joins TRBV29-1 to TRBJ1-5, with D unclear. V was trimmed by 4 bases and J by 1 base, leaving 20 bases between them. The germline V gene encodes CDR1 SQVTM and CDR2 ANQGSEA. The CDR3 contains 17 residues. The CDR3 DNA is TGCAGCGTTGTAACGGCGGGAGGATGTGGGAGCAATCAGCCCCAGCATTTT. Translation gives CSVVTAGGCGSNQPQHF.

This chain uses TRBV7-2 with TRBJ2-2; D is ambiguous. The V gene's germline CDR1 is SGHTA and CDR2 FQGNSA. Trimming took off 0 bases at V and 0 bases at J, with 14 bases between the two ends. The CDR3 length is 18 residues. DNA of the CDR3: TGTGCCAGCAGCTTAGCGCCTCTACCGGGCGCGAACACCGGGGAGCTGTTTTTT. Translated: CASSLAPLPGANTGELFF.

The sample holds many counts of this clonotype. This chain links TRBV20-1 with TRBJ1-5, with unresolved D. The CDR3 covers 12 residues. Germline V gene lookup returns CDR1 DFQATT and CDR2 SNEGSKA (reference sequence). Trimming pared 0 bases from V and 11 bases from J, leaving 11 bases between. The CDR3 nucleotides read TGCAGTGCTAGAGATCCCGGGTTGGCCCAGCATTTT. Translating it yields CSARDPGLAQHF.

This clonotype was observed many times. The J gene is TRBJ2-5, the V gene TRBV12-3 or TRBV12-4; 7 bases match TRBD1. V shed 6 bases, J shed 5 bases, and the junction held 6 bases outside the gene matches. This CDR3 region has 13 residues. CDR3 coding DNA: TGTGCCAGCAGGCGTAGGGGACAGGAGACCCAGTACTTC. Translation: CASRRRGQETQYF.

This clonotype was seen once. The CDR3 DNA reads TGCGCCAGCAGCTTGGGTCGCAGACAGGGAAACTACGAGCAGTACTTC. Translating gives CASSLGRRQGNYEQYF. The rearrangement joins TRBV5-1 to TRBJ2-7; 7 positions agree with TRBD1. The germline gives CDR1 SGHRS, CDR2 YFSETQ. The CDR3 is 16 residues long. Trimming cost V 0 bases and J 3 bases; bases outside gene matches: 9.

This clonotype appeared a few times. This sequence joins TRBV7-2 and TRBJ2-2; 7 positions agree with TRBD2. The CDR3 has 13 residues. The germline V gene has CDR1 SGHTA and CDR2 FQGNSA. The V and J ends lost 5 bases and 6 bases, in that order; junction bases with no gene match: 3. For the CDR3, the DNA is TGTGCCAGCAGCCGGGACTACGCCGGGGAGCTGTTTTTT. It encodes CASSRDYAGELFF.

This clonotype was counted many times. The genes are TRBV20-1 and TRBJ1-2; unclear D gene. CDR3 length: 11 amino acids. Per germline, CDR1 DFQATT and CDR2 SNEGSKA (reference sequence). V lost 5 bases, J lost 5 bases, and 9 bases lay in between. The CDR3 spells CSALMAYGYTF. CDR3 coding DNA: TGCAGTGCTCTTATGGCTTATGGCTACACCTTC.

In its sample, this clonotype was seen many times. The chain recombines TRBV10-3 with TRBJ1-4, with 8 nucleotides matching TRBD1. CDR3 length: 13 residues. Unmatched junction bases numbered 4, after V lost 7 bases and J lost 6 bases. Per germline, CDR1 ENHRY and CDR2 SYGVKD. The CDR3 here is CAIKDRADEKLFF. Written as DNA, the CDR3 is TGTGCCATCAAGGACAGGGCGGATGAAAAACTGTTTTTT.

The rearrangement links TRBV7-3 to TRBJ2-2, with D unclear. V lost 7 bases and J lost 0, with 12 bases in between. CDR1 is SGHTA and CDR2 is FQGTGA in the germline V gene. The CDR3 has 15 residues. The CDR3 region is CASNNPAANTGELFF. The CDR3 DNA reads TGTGCCAGCAATAATCCAGCCGCGAACACCGGGGAGCTGTTTTTT.

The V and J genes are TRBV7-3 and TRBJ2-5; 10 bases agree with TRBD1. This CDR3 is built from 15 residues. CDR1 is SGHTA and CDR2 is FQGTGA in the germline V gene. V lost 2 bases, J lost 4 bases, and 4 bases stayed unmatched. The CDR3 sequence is CASSLLGQGIETQYF. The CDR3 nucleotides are TGTGCCAGCAGCTTACTGGGACAGGGGATAGAGACCCAGTACTTC.

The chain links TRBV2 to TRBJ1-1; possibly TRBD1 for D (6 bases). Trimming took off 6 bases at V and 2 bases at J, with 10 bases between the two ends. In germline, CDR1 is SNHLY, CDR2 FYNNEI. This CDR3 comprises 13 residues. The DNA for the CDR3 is TGTGCCAGCAGGAAGACAGGAAACACTGAAGCTTTCTTT. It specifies CASRKTGNTEAFF.

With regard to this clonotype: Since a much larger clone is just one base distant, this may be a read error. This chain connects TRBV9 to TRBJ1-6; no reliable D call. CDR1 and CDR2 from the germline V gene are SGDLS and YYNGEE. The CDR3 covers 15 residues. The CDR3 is CASGVGGNYNSPLHF. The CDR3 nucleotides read TGTGCCAGCGGCGTAGGAGGGAACTATAATTCACCCCTCCACTTT.

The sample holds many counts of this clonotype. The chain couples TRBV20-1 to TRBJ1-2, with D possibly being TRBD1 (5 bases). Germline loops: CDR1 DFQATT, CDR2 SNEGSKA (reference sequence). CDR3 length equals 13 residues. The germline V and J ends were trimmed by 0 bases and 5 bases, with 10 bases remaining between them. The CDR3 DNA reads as TGCAGTGCTAGAGATCGGGGGTCTTATGGCTACACCTTC. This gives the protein CSARDRGSYGYTF.

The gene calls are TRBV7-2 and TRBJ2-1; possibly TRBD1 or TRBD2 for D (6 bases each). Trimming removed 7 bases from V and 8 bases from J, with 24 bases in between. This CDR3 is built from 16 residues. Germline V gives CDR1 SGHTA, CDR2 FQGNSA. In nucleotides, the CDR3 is TGTGCCAGCAACCACCGAGTGAGGGGGGTACGTTATGAGCAGTTCTTC. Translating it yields CASNHRVRGVRYEQFF.

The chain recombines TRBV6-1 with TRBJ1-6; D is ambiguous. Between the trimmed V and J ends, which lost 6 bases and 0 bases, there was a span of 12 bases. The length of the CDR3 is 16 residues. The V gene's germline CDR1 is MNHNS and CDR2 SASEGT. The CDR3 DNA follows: TGTGCCAGCAGAGGATTTAAAGGCTCCTATAATTCACCCCTCCACTTT. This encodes CASRGFKGSYNSPLHF.

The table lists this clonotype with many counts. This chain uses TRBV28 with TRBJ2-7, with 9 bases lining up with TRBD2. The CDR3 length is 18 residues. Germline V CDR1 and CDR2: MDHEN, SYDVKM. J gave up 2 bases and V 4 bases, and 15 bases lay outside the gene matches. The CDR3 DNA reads TGTGCCAGCAGTTGGGTGGCGGGAGCGGGGGGACCTACCTACGAGCAGTACTTC. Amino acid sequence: CASSWVAGAGGPTYEQYF.

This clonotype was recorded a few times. CDR3 in amino acids: CASRSTGSGNTIYF. Written as DNA, the CDR3 is TGTGCCAGCAGGTCGACAGGCTCTGGAAACACCATATATTTT. J is TRBJ1-3 and V is TRBV13, with D possibly being TRBD1 (6 bases). The V and J ends lost 6 bases and 0 bases respectively, with 9 bases between them. The CDR3 loop spans 14 amino acids. The germline V gene encodes CDR1 PRHDT and CDR2 FYEKMQ (reference sequence).

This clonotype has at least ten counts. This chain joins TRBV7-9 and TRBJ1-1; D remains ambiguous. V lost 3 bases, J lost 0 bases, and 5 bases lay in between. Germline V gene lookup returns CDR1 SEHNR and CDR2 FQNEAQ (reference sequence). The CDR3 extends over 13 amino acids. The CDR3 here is CASSLLVNTEAFF. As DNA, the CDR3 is TGTGCCAGCAGCTTGTTAGTGAACACTGAAGCTTTCTTT.

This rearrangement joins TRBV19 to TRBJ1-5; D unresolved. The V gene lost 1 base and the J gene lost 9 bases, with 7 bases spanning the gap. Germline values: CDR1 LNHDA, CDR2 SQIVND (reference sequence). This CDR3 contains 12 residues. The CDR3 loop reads CASSIGGGPQHF. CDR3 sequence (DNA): TGTGCCAGTAGTATAGGAGGCGGGCCCCAGCATTTT.

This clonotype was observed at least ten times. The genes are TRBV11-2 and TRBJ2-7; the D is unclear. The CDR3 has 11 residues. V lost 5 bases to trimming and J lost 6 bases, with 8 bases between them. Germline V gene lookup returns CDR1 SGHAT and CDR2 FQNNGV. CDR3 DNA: TGTGCCAGCAGCCAACACTTCGAGCAGTACTTC. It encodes CASSQHFEQYF.

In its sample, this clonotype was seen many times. The CDR3: CASSKVTGVNQPQHF. DNA for the CDR3: TGTGCCAGCAGCAAAGTGACAGGGGTAAATCAGCCCCAGCATTTT. The rearrangement uses TRBV7-2 and TRBJ1-5, with 8 bases fitting TRBD1. CDR1 and CDR2 (germline): SGHTA, FQGNSA. The CDR3 loop spans 15 amino acids. With V trimmed by 5 bases and J by 4 bases, 7 bases remained unmatched.

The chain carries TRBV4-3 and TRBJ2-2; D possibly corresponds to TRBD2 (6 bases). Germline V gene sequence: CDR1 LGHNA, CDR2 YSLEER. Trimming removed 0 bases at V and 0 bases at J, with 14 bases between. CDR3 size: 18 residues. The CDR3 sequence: CASSQEVWDLTNTGELFF. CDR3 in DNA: TGCGCCAGCAGCCAAGAGGTCTGGGACTTGACGAACACCGGGGAGCTGTTTTTT.

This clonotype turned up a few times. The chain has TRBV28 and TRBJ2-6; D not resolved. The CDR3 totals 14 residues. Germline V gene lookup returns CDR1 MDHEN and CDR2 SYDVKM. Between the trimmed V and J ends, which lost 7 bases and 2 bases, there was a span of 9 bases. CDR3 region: CASMARPGANVLTF. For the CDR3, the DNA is TGTGCCAGCATGGCCAGGCCTGGGGCCAACGTCCTGACTTTC.

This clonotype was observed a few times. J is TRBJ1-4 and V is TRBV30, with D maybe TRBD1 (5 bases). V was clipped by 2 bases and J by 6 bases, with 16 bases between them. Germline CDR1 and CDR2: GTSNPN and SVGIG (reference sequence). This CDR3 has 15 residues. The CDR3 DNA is TGTGCCTGGAGTATGAAGGGGCTCGGTGATGAAAAACTGTTTTTT. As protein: CAWSMKGLGDEKLFF.

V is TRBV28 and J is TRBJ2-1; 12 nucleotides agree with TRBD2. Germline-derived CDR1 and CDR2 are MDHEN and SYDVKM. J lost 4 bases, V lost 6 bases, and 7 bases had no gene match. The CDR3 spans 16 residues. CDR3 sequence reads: CASSVLAGGLYNEQFF. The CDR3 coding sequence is TGTGCCAGCAGCGTACTAGCGGGAGGCCTTTACAATGAGCAGTTCTTC. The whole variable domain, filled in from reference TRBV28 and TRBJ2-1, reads DVKVTQSSRYLVKRTGEKVFLECVQDMDHENMFWYRQDPGLGLRLIYFSYDVKMKEKGDIPEGYSVSREKKERFSLILESASTNQTSMYLCASSVLAGGLYNEQFFGPGTRLTVL.